Included here is one T cell receptor (beta chain) sequence, with context. Its antigen is as yet unknown. This specimen comes from a study of CD8+CD57+ T cells in acquired aplastic anemia. About the study: Sorted CD4+ and CD8+ cells yielded DNA averaging around 3.5 ug. Study conclusions and caveats: A set of twenty-nine CD8+ CDR3 sequences was shared between patients and controls, and these sequences appeared highly expressed in patients.

Genomic DNA, the template, was used for profiling of the TCR beta VDJ and CDR3. TCRdb re-derived calls from the reads in MiXCR, one entry per CDR3 protein. The sample has around 200,000 distinct CDR3 sequences, around 59% seen once. The V end was cut by 5 bases, the J end by 8 bases, with 18 bases between. CDR1 and CDR2 from the germline V gene are SGHTA and FQGNSA. The CDR3 runs 14 residues. The specimen was sorted CD4+, CD8+, or CD8+CD57+ T cells (not recorded which) from PBMCs. The chain has TRBV7-2 and TRBJ1-1; D might be TRBD1 (6 bases). This TCR came from a human donor in good health, serving as a control. The CDR3 is CASSLGGGRAEAFF. CDR3 DNA: TGTGCCAGCAGCCTAGGAGGGGGGCGGGCCGAAGCTTTCTTT.